The entry below gives a single TCR beta chain sequence along with its context. This sample was included in a study of blood T cell repertoires in COVID-19. Study-level information: From T cells, B-cell-depleted T cells, or PBMCs came the material, which was cDNA or gDNA.

Germline V gene lookup returns CDR1 SGHDN and CDR2 FVKESK. With V trimmed by 8 bases and J by 4 bases, 6 bases remained unmatched. This CDR3 is 13 amino acids long. Living in 24 US areas, the participants were between roughly 18 and 90 years of age. Membership in each cohort depended on participant-reported clinical history. Authors' data handling: For nucleated cells, counts were estimated from reference gene primer amplification. TCRdb's table, derived via immunoSEQ multiplex PCR, lists solely in-frame clones and lacks some. V and J calls and clone size come straight from that table; D and trimming were deduced from the DNA. The table has about 330,000 clones, roughly 87% seen once.

This TCR was sampled from a woman aged 25 to 39 who had recovered from COVID-19. Material: PBMCs or T cells enriched from blood (not recorded which). The chain links TRBV14 to TRBJ2-5, with 8 bases aligning to TRBD1. CDR3 sequence: CASGGQGRETQYF. The CDR3 DNA reads as TGTGCCAGCGGCGGACAGGGAAGAGAGACCCAGTACTTC.